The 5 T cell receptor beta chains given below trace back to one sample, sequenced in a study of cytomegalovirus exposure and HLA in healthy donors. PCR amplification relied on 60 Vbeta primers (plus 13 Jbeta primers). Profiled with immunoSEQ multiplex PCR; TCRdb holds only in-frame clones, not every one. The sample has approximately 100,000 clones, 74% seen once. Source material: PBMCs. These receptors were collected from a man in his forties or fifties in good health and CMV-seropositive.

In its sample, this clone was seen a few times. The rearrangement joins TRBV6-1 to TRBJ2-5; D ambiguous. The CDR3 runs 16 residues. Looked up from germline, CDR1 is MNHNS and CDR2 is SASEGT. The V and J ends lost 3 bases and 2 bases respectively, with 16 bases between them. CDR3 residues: CASSDRWRIVQETQYF. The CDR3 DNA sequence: TGTGCCAGCAGTGATCGTTGGAGAATTGTTCAAGAGACCCAGTACTTC.

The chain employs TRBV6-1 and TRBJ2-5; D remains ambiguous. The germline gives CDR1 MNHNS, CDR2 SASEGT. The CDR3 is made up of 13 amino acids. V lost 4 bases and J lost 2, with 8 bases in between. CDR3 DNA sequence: TGTGCCAGCAGTGTTGACTGGCAAGAGACCCAGTACTTC. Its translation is CASSVDWQETQYF.

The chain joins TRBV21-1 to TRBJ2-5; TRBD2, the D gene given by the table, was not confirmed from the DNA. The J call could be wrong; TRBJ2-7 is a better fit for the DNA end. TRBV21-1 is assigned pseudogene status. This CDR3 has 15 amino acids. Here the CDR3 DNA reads TGTGCCAGCAGCCCTGGGACTAGCGGGTACTACGAGCAGTACTTC. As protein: CASSPGTSGYYEQYF.

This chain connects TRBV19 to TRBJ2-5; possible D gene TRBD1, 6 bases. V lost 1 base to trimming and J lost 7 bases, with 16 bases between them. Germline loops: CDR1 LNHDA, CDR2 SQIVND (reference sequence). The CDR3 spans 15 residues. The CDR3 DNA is TGTGCCAGTAGTATAGGGACCTCAGGACAGAGGACCCAGTACTTC. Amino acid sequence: CASSIGTSGQRTQYF.

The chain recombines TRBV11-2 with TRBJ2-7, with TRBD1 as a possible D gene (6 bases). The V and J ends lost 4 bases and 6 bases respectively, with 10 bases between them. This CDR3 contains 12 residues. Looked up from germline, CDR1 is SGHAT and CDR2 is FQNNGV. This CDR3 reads CASSSIRGEQYF. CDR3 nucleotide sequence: TGTGCCAGCAGCTCCATCAGGGGCGAGCAGTACTTC.